The rows below give T cell receptor beta chains drawn from one sample of a study of T cell repertoires in cytomegalovirus infection. TCRdb redid the calling of the reads with MiXCR, one entry per CDR3 protein. The table lists about 450,000 distinct CDR3 sequences, roughly 30% of them singletons. Sequenced: PBMCs. Receptors originate from a human donor in good health (CMV status not recorded). Some clones in this sample may be carry-over from other donors' samples. The CDR3 runs from the conserved cysteine through the conserved F or W. A D gene is named only where the DNA matches it firmly. Only part of the rows carry a size: once, few, many, or a class if the clone is expanded.

d_gene	j_gene	v_gene	abundance	len	CDR3nt	CDR3aa
NA	TRBJ2-5	TRBV2	few	12	TGTGCCGCCAGCAGTGGCCTGGAGACCCAGTACTTC	CAASSGLETQYF
TRBD2	TRBJ2-3	TRBV29-1	few	14	TGCAGCGTTAGACTAGCGACTAGCACAGATACGCAGTATTTT	CSVRLATSTDTQYF
NA	TRBJ1-6	TRBV7-8	NA	14	TGTGCCAGCAGCTTAAAGGGGGGTCTTTCACCCCTCCACTTT	CASSLKGGLSPLHF
NA	TRBJ2-5	TRBV11-2	NA	18	TGTGCCAGCAGCTTAGATATGGGATCAGTAAGGTTACAAGAGACCCAGTACTTC	CASSLDMGSVRLQETQYF
NA	TRBJ2-7	TRBV19	NA	14	TGTGCCAGTAGCGCCCGGACAGACCTCTACGAGCAGTACTTC	CASSARTDLYEQYF
TRBD1	TRBJ1-1	TRBV10-3	NA	15	TGTGCCATCAGTAAATCACAGGGGACGGACACTGAAGCTTTCTTT	CAISKSQGTDTEAFF
NA	TRBJ2-6	TRBV7-8	NA	13	TGTGCCAGCAGCACCTCTGGGGCACACGTCCTGACTTTC	CASSTSGAHVLTF
NA	TRBJ2-4	TRBV2	many	14	TGTGCCAGCAGTGAAACAGAAGCCAAAAACATTCAGTACTTC	CASSETEAKNIQYF
TRBD2	TRBJ2-3	TRBV7-6	many	14	TGTGCCAGCAGCTTGGGACTAGCGGGGGGCACGCAGTATTTT	CASSLGLAGGTQYF
TRBD2	TRBJ2-1	TRBV7-6	few	16	TGTGCCAGCAGCTTAGAGCTAGCGGGGGGGCCGGGTGAGCAGTTCTTC	CASSLELAGGPGEQFF
NA	TRBJ2-7	TRBV7-2	many	14	TGTGCCAGCAGCACTTACACTAGCTTCGACGAGCAGTACTTC	CASSTYTSFDEQYF
NA	TRBJ1-1	TRBV10-2	NA	11	TGCGCCAGCAGTGAGGGGGGACATGCTTTCTTT	CASSEGGHAFF
NA	TRBJ2-2	TRBV5-4	NA	15	TGTGCCAGCAGCTTGGAGGGCCCGAACACCGGGGAGCTGTTTTTT	CASSLEGPNTGELFF
TRBD1	TRBJ1-2	TRBV2	few	13	TGTGCCAGCAGGGCTAATACAGGGGCTGGCTACACCTTC	CASRANTGAGYTF
NA	TRBJ1-1	TRBV27	NA	13	TGTGCCAGCAGTCCTCAGGGCGGCACTGCAGCTTTCTTT	CASSPQGGTAAFF
NA	TRBJ2-7	TRBV6-6	few	13	TGTGCCACTAGGACTGTGAACTCCTACGAGCAGTACTTC	CATRTVNSYEQYF
NA	TRBJ1-5	TRBV12-3/TRBV12-4	few	12	TGTGCCAGCAGGCAAGGGGCTCAGCCCCAGCATTTT	CASRQGAQPQHF
TRBD1	TRBJ1-5	TRBV2	few	15	TGTGCCAGCAGCGAAACAGGGGTTAGCAATCAGCCCCAGCATTTT	CASSETGVSNQPQHF
NA	TRBJ2-1	TRBV25-1	few	11	TGTGCCAGCACCGCTATGAGGGAGCAGTTCTTC	CASTAMREQFF
NA	TRBJ2-3	TRBV6-6	NA	16	TGTGCCAGCAGTTACCGGGTCGTGGGGAGCACAGTTACGCAGTATTTT	CASSYRVVGSTVTQYF
NA	TRBJ2-3	TRBV12-3/TRBV12-4	many	15	TGTGCCAGCACACACTCGGGGGACTCCACAGATACGCAGTATTTT	CASTHSGDSTDTQYF
NA	TRBJ1-1	TRBV28	NA	16	TGTGCCAGCAGTCTAGAGGGGGGCAGGTCGAACACTGAAGCTTTCTTT	CASSLEGGRSNTEAFF
NA	TRBJ1-4	TRBV7-8	many	14	TGTGCCAGCAGCTTAGTCAGGGAGGGTGAAAAACTGTTTTTT	CASSLVREGEKLFF